Given below is one TCR beta chain in context. Its matching antigen is unknown. Trimming left V 6 bases short and J 0 bases short, with 8 bases between. Germline V gives CDR1 MNHEY, CDR2 SMNVEV (reference sequence). The CDR3 has 13 amino acids. The data originate from a study of cytomegalovirus exposure and HLA in healthy donors. The wider study: In a later analysis, it was reported that the 90 to 150 validation repertoires had been produced on the same platform as the 700 or so repertoires belonging to the first cohort. Whole-study results and caveats: The listing of 150 to 200 TCR beta chains classed them as cytomegalovirus-associated. The tendency of first-cohort TCR clusters to co-occur in the roughly 130 validation repertoires emerged from a later analysis.

Repertoires were generated with immunoSEQ multiplex PCR, while TCRdb's copy carries only in-frame clones and drops some. The sample lists 200,000 to 300,000 clones; 80% to 90% were seen once. The clonotype was recovered from a man aged 18 to 35 in good health and CMV-seronegative. V is TRBV27 and J is TRBJ1-1; D is unclear. Sequencing used PBMCs. The CDR3 DNA sequence: TGTGCCAGCAGCCGAACTGTGAACACTGAAGCTTTCTTT. Its translation is CASSRTVNTEAFF.